This record concerns one T cell receptor beta chain sequence. Between the trimmed V and J ends, which lost 5 bases and 2 bases, there was a span of 13 bases. Germline V gives CDR1 MNHEY, CDR2 SMNVEV (reference sequence). The CDR3 is made up of 14 amino acids. This record comes from a study of CD8+CD57+ T cells in acquired aplastic anemia. Profiling of TCR beta VDJ combinations and CDR3 sequences used genomic DNA as template. TCRdb called the reads again in MiXCR, with one record for every CDR3 protein. This sample has some 190,000 distinct CDR3 sequences, with around half found just once. The chain has TRBV27 and TRBJ2-7, with D perhaps TRBD2 (5 bases). Sequenced input: sorted CD4+, CD8+, or CD8+CD57+ T cells (not recorded which) from PBMCs. The receptor's source is a human donor in good health. The CDR3 loop reads CASSPTGVPYEQYF. As DNA, the CDR3 is TGTGCCAGCAGTCCAACCGGGGTCCCCTACGAGCAGTACTTC.